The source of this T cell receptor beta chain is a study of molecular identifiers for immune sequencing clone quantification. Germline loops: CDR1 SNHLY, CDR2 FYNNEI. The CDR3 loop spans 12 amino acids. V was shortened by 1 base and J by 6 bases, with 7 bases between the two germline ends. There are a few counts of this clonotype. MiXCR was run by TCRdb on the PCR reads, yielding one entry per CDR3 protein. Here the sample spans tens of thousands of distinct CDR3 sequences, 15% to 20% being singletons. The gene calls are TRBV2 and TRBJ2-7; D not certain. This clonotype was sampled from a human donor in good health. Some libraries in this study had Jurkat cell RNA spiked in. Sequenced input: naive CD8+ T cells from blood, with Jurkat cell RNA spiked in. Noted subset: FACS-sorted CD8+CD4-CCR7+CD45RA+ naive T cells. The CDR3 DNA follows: TGTGCCAGCAGTGAAGACCACCTCGAGCAGTACTTC. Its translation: CASSEDHLEQYF. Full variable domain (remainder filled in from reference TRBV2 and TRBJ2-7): EPEVTQTPSHQVTQMGQEVILRCVPISNHLYFYWYRQILGQKVEFLVSFYNNEISEKSEIFDDQFSVERPDGSNFTLKIRSTKLEDSAMYFCASSEDHLEQYFGPGTRLTVT.